This T cell receptor beta chain is drawn from a study of beta chain features in type 1 diabetes. Regarding this clone: Its target is unknown.

Study results and limitations: Insertions at VDJ junctions were less frequent in type 1 diabetes patients. These patients also deleted more nucleotides at the same junctions.

Every isolated RNA sample was fully reverse transcribed, so sequencing captured expressed TCRB transcripts. Generated by immunoSEQ multiplex PCR, the TCRdb table keeps only in-frame clones and is missing some. Of fewer than 350,000 clones in the sample, around 7.8% are singletons; the top ten hold under 1.3%. V was clipped by 0 bases and J by 4 bases, with 7 bases between them. There are 14 residues in the CDR3. CDR1 is SGHRS and CDR2 is YFSETQ in the germline V gene. This rearrangement joins TRBV5-1 to TRBJ2-2, with D perhaps given as TRBD1 or TRBD2 (5 bases each). The sample was central memory CD4+ T cells from blood. The sequence came from a woman younger than 35 in good health. The CDR3, as DNA: TGCGCCAGCAGCTTGGAGGGGAGCACCGGGGAGCTGTTTTTT. Translated: CASSLEGSTGELFF.